Sequencing of this T cell receptor beta chain was carried out in a study of T cells in Graves' hyperthyroidism and ophthalmopathy. Study-level background: Peripheral blood was collected at initial diagnosis, before any treatment. Study observations and caveats: Most clonotypes expanded in thyroid above 0.001 were likewise present in blood.

This clonotype occurred many times. Antigen: not known. With V trimmed by 5 bases and J by 4 bases, 3 bases remained unmatched. Germline V gene lookup returns CDR1 KGHSH and CDR2 LQKENI. The length of the CDR3 is 13 residues. Participants, patients aged 18 to 65, had newly diagnosed hyperthyroidism with a duration under 2 months. Initially, at the first diagnosis of hyperthyroidism and before any ophthalmopathy symptoms, blood was sampled. Authors of the study amplified TCR beta CDR3 regions from RNA transcripts. HTBI primers were employed in a first-round RT-PCR of the TCR CDR3. TCRdb ran MiXCR on the multiplex PCR reads and lists one entry per CDR3 protein. The sample contains a few hundred thousand distinct CDR3 sequences, 15% to 19% of which appear only once.

The source is a woman younger than 30 with Graves' hyperthyroidism that later progressed to Graves' ophthalmopathy. Sequenced input: blood. J is TRBJ1-2 and V is TRBV18; 8 positions match TRBD1. CDR3 DNA: TGTGCCAGCTCAGGACAGGGACTCTATGGCTACACCTTC. It encodes CASSGQGLYGYTF.